This T cell receptor (beta chain) was retrieved from a study of response to subunit inactivated influenza vaccine. Study results and caveats: There was a suggestion from the authors that each seasonal influenza vaccination recruits few new T cells.

This CDR3 spans 16 amino acids. CDR1 SGHRS and CDR2 YFSETQ come from the germline V gene. Trimming removed 0 bases from V and 9 bases from J; junction bases left unmatched: 7. Concerning this clonotype: Its antigen is currently unknown.

MiXCR, applied by TCRdb to the RT-PCR reads, yields one record per CDR3 protein. The table shows around 580,000 distinct CDR3 sequences, with around 15% occurring only once. V is TRBV5-1 and J is TRBJ2-1, with TRBD2 matching 12 bases. This specimen was PBMCs from blood, taken 11 to 12 days after vaccination. The TCR sequence derives from a man in his fifties who received an inactivated influenza vaccine. CDR3 coding DNA: TGCGCCAGCAGCTTGGTGACTAGCGGGAGCGGGAGTGAGCAGTTCTTC. This codes for CASSLVTSGSGSEQFF.